A selection of T cell receptor beta chains follows, all from one sample in a study of shared clonotypes between healthy human individuals. Assay: immunoSEQ multiplex PCR; the TCRdb copy retains only in-frame clones and omits some. The sample records 1,400,000 or so clones, 98% being singletons. The sample taken for sequencing was naive CD4+ T cells sorted from blood. These receptors were taken from a man younger than 45 in good health. The conserved cysteine and the conserved F or W are not part of the CDR3 here. Part of the rows lack a size; the others show once, few, many or a class for expanded clones.

v_call	j_call	cdr3_length	clone_size	cdr3_aa
TRBV5-8	TRBJ1-5	9	NA	ASSSNQPQH
TRBV19	TRBJ2-1	10	NA	ASSTSSGEQF
TRBV19	TRBJ2-6	12	NA	AATPGAGANVLT
TRBV7-2	TRBJ2-7	11	NA	ASSFQGAGEQY
TRBV2	TRBJ2-1	11	NA	ATRESTNNEQF
TRBV2	TRBJ2-7	14	NA	ASRDSKGHRLYEQY
TRBV18	TRBJ2-1	12	NA	ASSPSQGAGEQF
TRBV5-1	TRBJ2-1	13	NA	ASSLAGGRSNEQF
TRBV28	TRBJ2-2	14	NA	ASSLPSTRYTGELF
TRBV19	TRBJ2-1	14	NA	ASSIPSWEADNEQF
TRBV6-6	TRBJ1-3	9	NA	ASRNRGRVT
TRBV29-1	TRBJ2-3	12	NA	SLERGEGTDTQY
TRBV5-1	TRBJ2-1	13	NA	ASSATSMAYNEQF
TRBV5-1	TRBJ2-3	15	NA	ASRQGVGTSGTDTQY
TRBV5-1	TRBJ2-7	12	NA	ASSSGQGFYEQY
TRBV18	TRBJ2-3	15	NA	ASSHSGGLGGMDTQY
TRBV28	TRBJ2-1	13	NA	ASSPGLAGAIEQF
TRBV10-3	TRBJ2-7	11	NA	AISRGAAYEQY
TRBV5-1	TRBJ2-7	12	NA	ASSLELSFYEQY
TRBV7-2	TRBJ2-3	15	NA	ASSLLGKRGSTDTQY
TRBV29-1	TRBJ2-5	12	NA	SVVRAGFQETQY
TRBV19	TRBJ1-5	15	NA	ASSIMGARGSNQPQH
TRBV19	TRBJ2-1	13	NA	ASSTTSVSYNEQF
TRBV11-2	TRBJ2-7	12	NA	ASSPGLLGYEQY
TRBV5-5	TRBJ1-4	12	NA	ASSSRVSNEKLF
TRBV9	TRBJ1-1	12	NA	ASTRGSPNTEAF
TRBV18	TRBJ2-2	16	NA	ASSPLSLTGTVSGELF
TRBV5-4	TRBJ2-3	15	NA	ASSLAARGYRTDTQY
TRBV29-1	TRBJ2-1	14	NA	SVVPHSGRGYNEQF
TRBV18	TRBJ2-2	14	NA	ASSPLGQGNTGELF
TRBV11-3	TRBJ2-1	15	NA	ASSLDTGLAPNPEQF
TRBV28	TRBJ2-7	12	NA	ASVRGTSLYEQY
TRBV7-6	TRBJ2-7	12	NA	ASSLVAGSYEQY
TRBV5-1	TRBJ2-2	14	NA	ASSPMTSGATGELF
TRBV21-1	TRBJ1-5	14	NA	ASSRRQGRCNQPQH
TRBV9	TRBJ2-6	16	NA	ASSSSWDRGPGANVLT
TRBV15	TRBJ1-5	12	NA	ATRRTGVGQPQH
TRBV27	TRBJ2-7	16	NA	ASRRYNPPGQGSYEQY
TRBV9	TRBJ2-1	13	NA	ASSVVGIAGDEQF
TRBV18	TRBJ2-7	14	NA	ASSPPLPVTSYEQY
TRBV7-9	TRBJ1-5	11	NA	ASSLPSGQPQH
TRBV18	TRBJ2-7	15	once	ASSPPASGTFLSEQY
TRBV20-1	TRBJ2-1	8	NA	SAAIDEQF
TRBV2	TRBJ1-2	12	NA	ASGTGRANYGYT